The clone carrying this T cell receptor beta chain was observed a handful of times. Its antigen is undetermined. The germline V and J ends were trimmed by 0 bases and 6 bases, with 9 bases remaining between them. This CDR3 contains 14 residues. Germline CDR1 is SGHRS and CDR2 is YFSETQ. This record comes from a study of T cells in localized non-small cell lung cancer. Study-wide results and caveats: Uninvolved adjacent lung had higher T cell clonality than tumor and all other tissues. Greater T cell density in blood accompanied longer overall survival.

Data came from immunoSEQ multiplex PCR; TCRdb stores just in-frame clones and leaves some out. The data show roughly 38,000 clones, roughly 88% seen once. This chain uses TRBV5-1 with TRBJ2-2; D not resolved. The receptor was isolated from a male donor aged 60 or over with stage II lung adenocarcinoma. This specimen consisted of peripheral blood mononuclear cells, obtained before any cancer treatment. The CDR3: CASSLEADPGELFF. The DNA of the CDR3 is TGCGCCAGCAGCTTGGAGGCGGACCCCGGGGAGCTGTTTTTT.